Listed below are T cell receptor beta chains from one sample, sequenced in a study of neurological immune-mediated disorders. Via MiXCR, TCRdb re-called the 5' RACE reads, giving one row per CDR3 protein. Of tens of thousands of distinct CDR3 sequences listed, over 6.5% are singletons. Sequenced input: PBMCs. The receptors here all came from a woman in her thirties or forties in good health. Each CDR3 is given with its conserved first and last residue. A D gene is named only where the DNA matches it firmly. Size values are once, few and many counts, or a class for expanded clones, and some rows have none.

D gene	clone size	V gene	J gene	CDR3 protein	CDR3 DNA
TRBD2	.	TRBV29-1	TRBJ2-3	CSVATSGDTQYF	TGCAGCGTTGCGACTAGCGGTGATACGCAGTATTTT
TRBD1	once	TRBV10-3	TRBJ1-6	CAISEGDRGSPLHF	TGTGCCATCAGTGAGGGGGACAGGGGTTCACCCCTCCACTTT
.	many	TRBV20-1	TRBJ2-3	CSAKHSRDTQYF	TGCAGTGCCAAACACTCCCGAGATACGCAGTATTTT
TRBD2	.	TRBV20-1	TRBJ2-5	CSARAPERLAGAGRLQYF	TGCAGTGCTAGAGCTCCAGAGCGTTTAGCGGGAGCCGGTCGACTCCAGTACTTC
.	many	TRBV20-1	TRBJ1-1	CSAQQGGGTEAFF	TGCAGTGCTCAGCAGGGAGGGGGCACTGAAGCTTTCTTT
.	many	TRBV29-1	TRBJ2-2	CSVDSGELFF	TGCAGCGTTGACTCCGGGGAGCTGTTTTTT
TRBD2	many	TRBV5-1	TRBJ2-1	CASSWGGLAVYNEQFF	TGCGCCAGCAGCTGGGGGGGACTAGCGGTCTACAATGAGCAGTTCTTC
.	many	TRBV5-5	TRBJ1-5	CASTYLPETSNQPQHF	TGTGCCAGCACCTACCTACCTGAGACGAGCAATCAGCCCCAGCATTTT
TRBD1	many	TRBV20-1	TRBJ2-3	CSAVPPGQGITDTQYF	TGCAGTGCAGTTCCGCCGGGACAGGGGATCACAGATACGCAGTATTTT
.	many	TRBV10-3	TRBJ1-2	CAITPGAWDGYTF	TGTGCCATCACCCCCGGGGCGTGGGATGGCTACACCTTC
.	many	TRBV20-1	TRBJ1-1	CSARGGPNTEAFF	TGCAGTGCTAGAGGGGGGCCAAACACTGAAGCTTTCTTT
.	many	TRBV20-1	TRBJ1-4	CSAPLQGTNEKLFF	TGCAGTGCTCCGCTACAGGGAACTAATGAAAAACTGTTTTTT
TRBD2	many	TRBV7-2	TRBJ2-3	CASSLEGLAGVGTDTQYF	TGTGCCAGCAGCTTAGAGGGACTAGCGGGAGTTGGGACAGATACGCAGTATTTT
.	many	TRBV5-1	TRBJ1-2	CASSISGEVGYGYTF	TGCGCCAGCAGCATATCAGGGGAAGTCGGCTATGGCTACACCTTC
.	many	TRBV20-1	TRBJ1-1	CSAFEFTKNTEAFF	TGCAGTGCTTTCGAATTCACTAAGAACACTGAAGCTTTCTTT
.	many	TRBV7-9	TRBJ2-5	CASSSLKWGQETQYF	TGTGCCAGCAGCTCCCTAAAGTGGGGGCAAGAGACCCAGTACTTC
.	many	TRBV5-6	TRBJ2-7	CASSWGGFRASEQYF	TGTGCCAGCAGCTGGGGTGGTTTCCGGGCCAGCGAGCAGTACTTC
TRBD1	many	TRBV5-1	TRBJ1-2	CASSRTPGQGSNYGYTF	TGCGCCAGCAGCCGAACACCGGGACAGGGATCAAACTATGGCTACACCTTC
.	many	TRBV10-3	TRBJ1-4	CAISETMDGTNEKLFF	TGTGCCATCAGTGAGACAATGGACGGAACTAATGAAAAACTGTTTTTT
TRBD1	many	TRBV20-1	TRBJ1-6	CSARDVRQGLNSPLHF	TGCAGTGCTAGAGATGTGAGACAGGGCCTCAATTCACCCCTCCACTTT
TRBD1	many	TRBV28	TRBJ1-6	CASSLSLTGGISPLHF	TGTGCCAGCAGTTTAAGCCTGACAGGGGGCATTTCACCCCTCCACTTT
TRBD2	many	TRBV20-1	TRBJ2-2	CSARASGSVNTGELFF	TGCAGTGCTAGAGCGAGCGGGAGCGTGAACACCGGGGAGCTGTTTTTT
.	many	TRBV5-1	TRBJ2-5	CASSLGTGRGETQYF	TGCGCCAGCAGCTTGGGGACAGGTCGGGGGGAGACCCAGTACTTC
TRBD2	.	TRBV12-3/TRBV12-4	TRBJ2-3	CASTERELTDTQYF	TGTGCCAGCACGGAGCGGGAGTTGACAGATACGCAGTATTTT
TRBD1	many	TRBV4-2	TRBJ2-6	CASSLRTGGLTGANVLTF	TGTGCCAGCAGCCTTCGGACAGGGGGCTTGACTGGGGCCAACGTCCTGACTTTC
.	medium-sized	TRBV24-1	TRBJ2-5	CATGGQGDMYQETQYF	TGTGCCACCGGGGGGCAGGGGGACATGTACCAAGAGACCCAGTACTTC
TRBD2	many	TRBV4-3	TRBJ2-7	CASSPGLAGPYEQYF	TGCGCCAGCAGCCCTGGACTAGCGGGGCCCTACGAGCAGTACTTC
TRBD1	many	TRBV12-3/TRBV12-4	TRBJ1-5	CASRGQGGPQHF	TGTGCCAGCAGGGGACAGGGTGGACCCCAGCATTTT